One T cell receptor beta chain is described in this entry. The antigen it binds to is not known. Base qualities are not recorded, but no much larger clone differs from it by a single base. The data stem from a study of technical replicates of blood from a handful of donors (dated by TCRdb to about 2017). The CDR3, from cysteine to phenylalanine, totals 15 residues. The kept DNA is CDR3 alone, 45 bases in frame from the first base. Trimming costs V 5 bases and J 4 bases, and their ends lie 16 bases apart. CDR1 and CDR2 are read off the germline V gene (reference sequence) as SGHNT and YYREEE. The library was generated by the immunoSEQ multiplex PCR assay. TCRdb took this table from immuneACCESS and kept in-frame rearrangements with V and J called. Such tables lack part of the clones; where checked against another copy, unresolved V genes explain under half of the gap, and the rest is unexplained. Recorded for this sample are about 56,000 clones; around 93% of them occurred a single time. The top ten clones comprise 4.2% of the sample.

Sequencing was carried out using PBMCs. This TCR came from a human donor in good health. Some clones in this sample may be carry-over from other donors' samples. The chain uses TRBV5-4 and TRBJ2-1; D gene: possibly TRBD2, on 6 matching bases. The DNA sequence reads TGTGCCAGCAGGGGTAGCGGACGCCATTACAATGAGCAGTTCTTC. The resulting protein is CASRGSGRHYNEQFF. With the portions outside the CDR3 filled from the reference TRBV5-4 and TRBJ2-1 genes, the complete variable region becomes ETGVTQSPTHLIKTRGQQVTLRCSSQSGHNTVSWYQQALGQGPQFIFQYYREEENGRGNFPPRFSGLQFPNYSSELNVNALELDDSALYLCASRGSGRHYNEQFFGPGTRLTVL.